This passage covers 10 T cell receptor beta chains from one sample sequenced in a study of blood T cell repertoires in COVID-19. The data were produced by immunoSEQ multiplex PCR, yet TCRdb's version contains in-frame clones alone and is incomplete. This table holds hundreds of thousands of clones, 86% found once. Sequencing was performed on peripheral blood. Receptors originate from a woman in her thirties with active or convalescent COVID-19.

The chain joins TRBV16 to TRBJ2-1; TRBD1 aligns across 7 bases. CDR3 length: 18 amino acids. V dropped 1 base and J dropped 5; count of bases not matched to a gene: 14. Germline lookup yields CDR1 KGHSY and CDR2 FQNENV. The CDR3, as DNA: TGTGCCAGCAGCCAATTACAAAGTACAGGGGCGACCCACAATGAGCAGTTCTTC. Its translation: CASSQLQSTGATHNEQFF.

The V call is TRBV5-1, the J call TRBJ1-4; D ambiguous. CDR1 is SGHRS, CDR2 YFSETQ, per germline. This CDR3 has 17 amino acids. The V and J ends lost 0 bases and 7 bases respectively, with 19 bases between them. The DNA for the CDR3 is TGCGCCAGCAGCTTGGTATCGGGGAACACCTTAGGTGAAAAACTGTTTTTT. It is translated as CASSLVSGNTLGEKLFF. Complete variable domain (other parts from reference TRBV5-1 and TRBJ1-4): KAGVTQTPRYLIKTRGQQVTLSCSPISGHRSVSWYQQTPGQGLQFLFEYFSETQRNKGNFPGRFSGRQFSNSRSEMNVSTLELGDSALYLCASSLVSGNTLGEKLFFGSGTQLSVL.

The CDR3 spells CASSVLGGGTQETQYF. As DNA, the CDR3 is TGTGCCAGCAGCGTCTTAGGCGGGGGGACACAAGAGACCCAGTACTTC. The chain joins TRBV9 to TRBJ2-5, with 8 bases that match TRBD2. In germline, CDR1 is SGDLS, CDR2 YYNGEE. The CDR3 loop spans 16 amino acids. V lost 2 bases, J lost 2 bases, and 8 bases stayed unmatched.

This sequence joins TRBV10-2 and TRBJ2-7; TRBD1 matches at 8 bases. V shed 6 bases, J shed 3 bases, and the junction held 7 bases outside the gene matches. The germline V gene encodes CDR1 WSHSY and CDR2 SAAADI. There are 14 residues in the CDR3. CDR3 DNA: TGCGCCAGCAGGGACGGACAGGGTTACTACGAGCAGTACTTC. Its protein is CASRDGQGYYEQYF.

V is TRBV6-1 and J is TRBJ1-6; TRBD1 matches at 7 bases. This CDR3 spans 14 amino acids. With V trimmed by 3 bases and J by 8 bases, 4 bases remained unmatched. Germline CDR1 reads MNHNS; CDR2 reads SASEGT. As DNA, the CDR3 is TGTGCCAGCAGTGAGAGACAGGGCGATTCACCCCTCCACTTT. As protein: CASSERQGDSPLHF.

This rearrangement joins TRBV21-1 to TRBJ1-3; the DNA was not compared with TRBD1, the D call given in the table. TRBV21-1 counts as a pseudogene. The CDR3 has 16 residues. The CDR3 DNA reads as TGTGCCAGCAGCAAAGAGGGCAGGGTAGAAGGAAACACCATATATTTT. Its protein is CASSKEGRVEGNTIYF.

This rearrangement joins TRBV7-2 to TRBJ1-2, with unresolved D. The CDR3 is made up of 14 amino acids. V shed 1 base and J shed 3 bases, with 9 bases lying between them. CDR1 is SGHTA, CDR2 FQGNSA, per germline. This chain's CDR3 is CASSLEYDYYGYTF. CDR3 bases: TGTGCCAGCAGCTTAGAATACGACTACTATGGCTACACCTTC. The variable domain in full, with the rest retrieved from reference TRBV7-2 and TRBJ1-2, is GAGVSQSPSNKVTEKGKDVELRCDPISGHTALYWYRQSLGQGLEFLIYFQGNSAPDKSGLPSDRFSAERTGGSVSTLTIQRTQQEDSAVYLCASSLEYDYYGYTFGSGTRLTVV.

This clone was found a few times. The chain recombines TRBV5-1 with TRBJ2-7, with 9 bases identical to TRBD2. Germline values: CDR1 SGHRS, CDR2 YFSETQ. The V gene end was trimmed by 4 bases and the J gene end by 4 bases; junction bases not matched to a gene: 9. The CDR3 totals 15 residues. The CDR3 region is CASSEGLAITYEQYF. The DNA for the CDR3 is TGCGCCAGCAGCGAAGGACTAGCGATCACTTACGAGCAGTACTTC.

The CDR3 DNA reads TGTGCCAGCAGCTTACTTAGCAATCAGCCCCAGCATTTT. Translated, it gives CASSLLSNQPQHF. The chain uses TRBV11-2 and TRBJ1-5; no reliable D call. CDR1 is SGHAT, CDR2 FQNNGV, per germline. The CDR3 spans 13 residues. Deletions cut 2 bases from V and 0 bases from J, with 2 bases between. Full variable domain (missing parts from reference TRBV11-2 and TRBJ1-5): EAGVAQSPRYKIIEKRQSVAFWCNPISGHATLYWYQQILGQGPKLLIQFQNNGVVDDSQLPKDRFSAERLKGVDSTLKIQPAKLEDSAVYLCASSLLSNQPQHFGDGTRLSIL.

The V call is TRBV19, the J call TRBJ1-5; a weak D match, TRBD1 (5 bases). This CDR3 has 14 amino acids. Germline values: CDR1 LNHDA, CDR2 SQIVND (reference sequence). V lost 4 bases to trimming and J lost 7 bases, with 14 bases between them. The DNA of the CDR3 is TGTGCCAGTAGTAAGTGGGGGGACGGGCAGCCCCAGCATTTT. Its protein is CASSKWGDGQPQHF.